This TCR beta chain was recorded in a study of control samples from healthy donors and cancer patients. Germline V gives CDR1 SGDLS, CDR2 YYNGEE. The CDR3 has 14 residues. The ends lost 3 bases at V and 2 bases at J; junction bases unmatched: 2. TCRdb keeps only in-frame clones here, not all; method: immunoSEQ multiplex PCR. Of 140,000 to 150,000 clones listed, about 91% are singletons. The material sequenced was blood. The TCR originated in a man under 40 in good health. The chain is built from TRBV9 and TRBJ1-3; the match to TRBD1 covers 7 bases. The DNA for the CDR3 is TGTGCCAGCAGCGAAACAGGGGCTGGAAACACCATATATTTT. This gives the protein CASSETGAGNTIYF. Looking up the rest from reference TRBV9 and TRBJ1-3 gives the full variable domain: DSGVTQTPKHLITATGQRVTLRCSPRSGDLSVYWYQQSLDQGLQFLIQYYNGEERAKGNILERFSAQQFPDLHSELNLSSLELGDSALYFCASSETGAGNTIYFGEGSWLTVV.